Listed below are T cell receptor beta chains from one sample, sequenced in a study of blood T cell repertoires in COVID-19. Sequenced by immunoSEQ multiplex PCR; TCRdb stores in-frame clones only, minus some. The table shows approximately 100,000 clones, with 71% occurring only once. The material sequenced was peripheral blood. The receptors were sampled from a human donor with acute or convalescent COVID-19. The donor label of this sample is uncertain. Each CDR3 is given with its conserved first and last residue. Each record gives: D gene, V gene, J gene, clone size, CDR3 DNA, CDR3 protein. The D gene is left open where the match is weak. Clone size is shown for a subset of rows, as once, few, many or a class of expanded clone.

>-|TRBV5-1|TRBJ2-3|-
TGCGCCAGCAGCCACTACGGGACAGATACGCAGTATTTT
CASSHYGTDTQYF
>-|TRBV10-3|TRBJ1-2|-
TGTGCCATCAGAGGGGCTAACTATGGCTACACCTTC
CAIRGANYGYTF
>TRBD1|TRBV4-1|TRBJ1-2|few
TGCGCCAGCAGCCAAGTAGGGACGACAGGGACGGTCTATGGCTACACCTTC
CASSQVGTTGTVYGYTF
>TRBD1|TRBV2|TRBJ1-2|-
TGTGCCAGCAGTTTACAGGGGGACTATGGCTACACCTTC
CASSLQGDYGYTF
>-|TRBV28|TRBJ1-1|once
TGTGCCAGCAGCCGGGGGACTTACACTGAAGCTTTCTTT
CASSRGTYTEAFF
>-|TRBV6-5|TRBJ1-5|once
TGTGCCAGCACCCGGGGGAATCAGCCCCAGCATTTT
CASTRGNQPQHF
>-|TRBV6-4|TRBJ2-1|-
TGTGCCAGCAGTGAAATTCCCGACAGCTACAATGAGCAGTTCTTC
CASSEIPDSYNEQFF
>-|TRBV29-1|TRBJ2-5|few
TGCAGCGTTGGCTCTCCAGGGGGGTCCCAAGAGACCCAGTACTTC
CSVGSPGGSQETQYF
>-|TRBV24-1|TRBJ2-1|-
TGTGCCACAACAGGGCCACCTTACAATGAGCAGTTCTTC
CATTGPPYNEQFF
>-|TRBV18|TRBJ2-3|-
TGTGCCAGCTCACCTCGGCGGGGTGGCACAGATACGCAGTATTTT
CASSPRRGGTDTQYF
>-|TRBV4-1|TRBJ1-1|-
TGCGCCAGCAGCCGCGTGTCCAGGGGCAGCGAAGCTTTCTTT
CASSRVSRGSEAFF
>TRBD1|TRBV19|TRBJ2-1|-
TGTGCCAGTAGTAGGGACAGGGAGAGCTCCTACAATGAGCAGTTCTTC
CASSRDRESSYNEQFF
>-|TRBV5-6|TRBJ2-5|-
TGTGCCAGCAGCCCCACGGGAGCACAAGAGACCCAGTACTTC
CASSPTGAQETQYF
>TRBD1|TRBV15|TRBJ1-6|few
TGTGCCACCAGCGCCTGGGACAGGGGGTTTTCACCCCTCCACTTT
CATSAWDRGFSPLHF
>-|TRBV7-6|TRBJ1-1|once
TGTGCCAGCAGCTTAGGGGCCCTGGGGGCGCGGACTGAAGCTTTCTTT
CASSLGALGARTEAFF
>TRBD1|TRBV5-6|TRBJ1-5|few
TGTGCCAGCAGCTTGGGTGGGCAGGGGGCTTTTCAGCCCCAGCATTTT
CASSLGGQGAFQPQHF
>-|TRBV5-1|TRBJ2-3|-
TGCGCCAGCAGCTTCGGGGGTCAGACAGATACGCAGTATTTT
CASSFGGQTDTQYF
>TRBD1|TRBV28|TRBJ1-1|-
TGTGCCAGCAGTTATAACAGGGGATTGAGCACTGAAGCTTTCTTT
CASSYNRGLSTEAFF
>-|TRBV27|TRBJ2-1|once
TGTGCCAGCAGTTTAAACGTAGCGAGTTTCTACAATGAGCAGTTCTTC
CASSLNVASFYNEQFF
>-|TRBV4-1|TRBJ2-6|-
TGCGCCAGCAGCGACCCAGGAGGGGCCAACGTCCTGACTTTC
CASSDPGGANVLTF
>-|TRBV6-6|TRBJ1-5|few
TGTGCCAGCACCTTTCAGGGGAATCAGCCCCAGCATTTT
CASTFQGNQPQHF
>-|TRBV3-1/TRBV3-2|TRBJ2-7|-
TGTGCCAGCAGCCAGTCGAACAGGGCCTACGAGCAGTACTTC
CASSQSNRAYEQYF
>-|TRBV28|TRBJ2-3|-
TGTGCCAGCACTCCGGGGGGGACAGCCCGGGTCTCACCGGCAGATACGCAGTATTTT
CASTPGGTARVSPADTQYF
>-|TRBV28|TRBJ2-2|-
TGTGCCAGCAGTTTCACAGGGATATCGAACACCGGGGAGCTGTTTTTT
CASSFTGISNTGELFF